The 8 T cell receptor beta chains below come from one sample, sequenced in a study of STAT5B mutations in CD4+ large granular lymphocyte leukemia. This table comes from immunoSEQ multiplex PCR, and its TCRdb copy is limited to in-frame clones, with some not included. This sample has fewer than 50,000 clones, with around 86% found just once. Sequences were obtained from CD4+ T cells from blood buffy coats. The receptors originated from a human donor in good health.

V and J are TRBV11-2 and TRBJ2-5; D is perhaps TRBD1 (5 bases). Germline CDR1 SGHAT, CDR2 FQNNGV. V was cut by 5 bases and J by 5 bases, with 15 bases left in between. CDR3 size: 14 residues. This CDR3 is CASSTPSKGETQYF. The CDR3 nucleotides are TGTGCCAGCAGCACCCCGTCGAAGGGGGAGACCCAGTACTTC.

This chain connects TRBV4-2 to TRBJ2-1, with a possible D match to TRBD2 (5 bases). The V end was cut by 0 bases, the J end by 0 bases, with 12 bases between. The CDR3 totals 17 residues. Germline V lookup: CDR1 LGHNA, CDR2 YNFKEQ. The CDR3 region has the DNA TGTGCCAGCAGCCAAGAAGGCGGGTCATACTCCTACAATGAGCAGTTCTTC. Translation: CASSQEGGSYSYNEQFF.

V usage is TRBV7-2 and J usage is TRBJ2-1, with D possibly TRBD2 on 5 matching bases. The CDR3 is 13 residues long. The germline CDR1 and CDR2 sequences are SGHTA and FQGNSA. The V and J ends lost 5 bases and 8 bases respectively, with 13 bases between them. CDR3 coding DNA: TGTGCCAGCAGCCCTCGACTAAAGGATGAGCAGTTCTTC. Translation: CASSPRLKDEQFF.

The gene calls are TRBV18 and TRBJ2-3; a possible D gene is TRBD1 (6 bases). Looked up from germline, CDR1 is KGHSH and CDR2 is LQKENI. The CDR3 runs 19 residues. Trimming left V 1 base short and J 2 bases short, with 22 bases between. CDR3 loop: CASSPQFDRRGINTDTQYF. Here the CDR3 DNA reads TGTGCCAGCTCACCACAGTTCGACAGGAGAGGAATTAACACAGATACGCAGTATTTT.

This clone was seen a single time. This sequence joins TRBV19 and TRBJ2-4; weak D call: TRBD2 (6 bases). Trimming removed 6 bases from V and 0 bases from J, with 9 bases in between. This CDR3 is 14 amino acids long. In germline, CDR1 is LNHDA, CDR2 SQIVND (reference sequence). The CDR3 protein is CASREGSAKNIQYF. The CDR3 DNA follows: TGTGCCAGTAGGGAGGGGTCAGCCAAAAACATTCAGTACTTC.

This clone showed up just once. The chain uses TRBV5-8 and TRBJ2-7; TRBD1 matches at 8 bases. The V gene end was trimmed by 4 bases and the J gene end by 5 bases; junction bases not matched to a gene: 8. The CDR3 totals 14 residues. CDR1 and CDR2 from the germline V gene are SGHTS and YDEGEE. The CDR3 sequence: CASSLDRGYDEQYF. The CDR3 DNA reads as TGTGCCAGCAGCCTTGACAGGGGATACGACGAGCAGTACTTC. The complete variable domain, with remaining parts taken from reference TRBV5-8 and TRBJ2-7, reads EAGVTQSPTHLIKTRGQQATLRCSPISGHTSVYWYQQALGLGLQFLLWYDEGEERNRGNFPPRFSGRQFPNYSSELNVNALELEDSALYLCASSLDRGYDEQYFGPGTRLTVT.

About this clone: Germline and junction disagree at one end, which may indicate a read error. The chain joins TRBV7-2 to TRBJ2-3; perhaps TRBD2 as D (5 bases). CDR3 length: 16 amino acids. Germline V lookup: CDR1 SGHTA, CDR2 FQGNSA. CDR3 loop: CAGSLQRSRIGDTQYF. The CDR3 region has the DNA TGTGCCGGCAGCTTACAGCGGTCCCGAATAGGGGATACGCAGTATTTT.

Written as DNA, the CDR3 is TGCGCCAGCCTTGATCCAGCGGCCTACTCCTCTGGGGGCAATGAGCAGTTCTTC. As protein: CASLDPAAYSSGGNEQFF. The V gene is TRBV4-1, the J gene TRBJ2-1; perhaps D is TRBD1 or TRBD2 (5 bases each). The V end was cut by 8 bases, the J end by 6 bases, with 29 bases between. The CDR3 runs to 18 residues. Germline V gene lookup returns CDR1 MGHRA and CDR2 YSYEKL.